This TCR beta chain emerged from a study of beta chain features in type 1 diabetes. Expressed TCRB transcripts were sequenced because the isolated RNA had all been reverse transcribed beforehand. Only in-frame clones appear in the TCRdb table, and some are missing; sequencing was by immunoSEQ multiplex PCR. The profile shows approximately 170,000 clones, less than 9.5% of them singletons. From germline, CDR1 is SGHTA and CDR2 FQGNSA. V was pared by 6 bases and J by 2 bases, with 8 bases of the junction left unmatched. This CDR3 contains 15 residues. This receptor was taken from a woman under 30 in good health. The sample consisted of central memory CD4+ T cells from blood. The genes are TRBV7-2 and TRBJ2-5, with TRBD1 matching 8 bases. CDR3 sequence (DNA): TGTGCCAGCAGTCTAGACAGGGGACGGCAAGAGACCCAGTACTTC. Protein: CASSLDRGRQETQYF. Looking up the rest from reference TRBV7-2 and TRBJ2-5 gives the full variable domain: GAGVSQSPSNKVTEKGKDVELRCDPISGHTALYWYRQSLGQGLEFLIYFQGNSAPDKSGLPSDRFSAERTGGSVSTLTIQRTQQEDSAVYLCASSLDRGRQETQYFGPGTRLLVL.